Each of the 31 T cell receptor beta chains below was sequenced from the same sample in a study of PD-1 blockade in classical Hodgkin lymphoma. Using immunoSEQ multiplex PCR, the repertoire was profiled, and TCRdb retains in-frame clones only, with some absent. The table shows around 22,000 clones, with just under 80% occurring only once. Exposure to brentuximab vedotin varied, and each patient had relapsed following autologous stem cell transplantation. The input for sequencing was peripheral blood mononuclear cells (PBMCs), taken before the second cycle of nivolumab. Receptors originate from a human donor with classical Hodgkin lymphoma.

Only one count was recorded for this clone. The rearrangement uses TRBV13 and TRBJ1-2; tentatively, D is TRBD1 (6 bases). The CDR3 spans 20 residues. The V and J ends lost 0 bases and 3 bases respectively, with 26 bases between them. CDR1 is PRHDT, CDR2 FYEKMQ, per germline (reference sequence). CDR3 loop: CASSLGFGGQRAFTHYGYTF. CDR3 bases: TGTGCCAGCAGCTTAGGGTTTGGGGGGCAAAGGGCCTTTACTCACTATGGCTACACCTTC.

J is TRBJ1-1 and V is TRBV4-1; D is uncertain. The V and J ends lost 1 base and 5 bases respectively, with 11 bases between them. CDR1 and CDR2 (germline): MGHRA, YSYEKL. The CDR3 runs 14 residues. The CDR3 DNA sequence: TGCGCCAGCAGCCAAGTGCCGGGAAGGACTGAAGCTTTCTTT. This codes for CASSQVPGRTEAFF.

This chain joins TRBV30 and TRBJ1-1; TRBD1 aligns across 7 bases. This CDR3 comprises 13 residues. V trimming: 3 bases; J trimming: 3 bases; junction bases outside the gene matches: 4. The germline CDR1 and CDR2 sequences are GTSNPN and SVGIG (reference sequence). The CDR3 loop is CAWRTDRDTEAFF. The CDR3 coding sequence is TGTGCCTGGAGAACCGACAGGGACACTGAAGCTTTCTTT.

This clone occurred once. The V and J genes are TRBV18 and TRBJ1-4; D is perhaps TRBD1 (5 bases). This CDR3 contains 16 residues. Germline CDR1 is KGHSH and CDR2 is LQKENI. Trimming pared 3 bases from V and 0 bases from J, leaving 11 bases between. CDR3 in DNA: TGTGCCAGCTCACCCACTGGAGGGGCAACTAATGAAAAACTGTTTTTT. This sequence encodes CASSPTGGATNEKLFF.

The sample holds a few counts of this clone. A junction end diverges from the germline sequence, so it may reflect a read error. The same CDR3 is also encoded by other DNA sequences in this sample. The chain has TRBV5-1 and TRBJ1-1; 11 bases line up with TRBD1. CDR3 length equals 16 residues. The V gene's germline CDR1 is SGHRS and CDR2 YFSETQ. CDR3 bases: TGTGCCAGCAGCCCCGGGACAGGGGGGTTAAACACTGAAGCTTTCTTT. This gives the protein CASSPGTGGLNTEAFF. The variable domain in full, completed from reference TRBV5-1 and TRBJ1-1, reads KAGVTQTPRYLIKTRGQQVTLSCSPISGHRSVSWYQQTPGQGLQFLFEYFSETQRNKGNFPGRFSGRQFSNSRSEMNVSTLELGDSALYLCASSPGTGGLNTEAFFGQGTRLTVV.

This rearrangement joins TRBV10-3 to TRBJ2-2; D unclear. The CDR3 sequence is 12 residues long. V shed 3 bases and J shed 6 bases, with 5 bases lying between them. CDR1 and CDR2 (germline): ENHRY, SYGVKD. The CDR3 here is CAISERAGELFF. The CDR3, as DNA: TGTGCCATCAGTGAAAGGGCCGGGGAGCTGTTTTTT.

The CDR3 protein is CASSLEAGVIHEQFF. Here the CDR3 DNA reads TGTGCCAGCAGCTTAGAGGCGGGAGTAATCCATGAGCAGTTCTTC. V gene TRBV11-2 combines with J gene TRBJ2-1, with TRBD2 matching over 7 bases. Per the germline V gene, CDR1 is SGHAT and CDR2 is FQNNGV. This CDR3 has 15 amino acids. V was pared by 0 bases and J by 8 bases, with 7 bases of the junction left unmatched.

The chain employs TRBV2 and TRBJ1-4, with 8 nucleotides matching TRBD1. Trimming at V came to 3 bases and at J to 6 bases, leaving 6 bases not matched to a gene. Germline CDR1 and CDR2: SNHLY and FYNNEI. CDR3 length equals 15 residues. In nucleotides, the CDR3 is TGTGCCAGCAGTGACCAGGGGGCGCGTGATGAAAAACTGTTTTTT. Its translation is CASSDQGARDEKLFF.

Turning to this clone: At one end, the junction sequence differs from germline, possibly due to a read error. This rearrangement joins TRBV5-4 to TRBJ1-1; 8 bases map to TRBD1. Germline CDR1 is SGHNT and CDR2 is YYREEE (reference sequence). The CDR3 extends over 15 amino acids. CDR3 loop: CASSPPGQVTHGAFF. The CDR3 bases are TGCGCCAGCAGCCCGCCGGGACAGGTGACCCATGGAGCTTTCTTT.

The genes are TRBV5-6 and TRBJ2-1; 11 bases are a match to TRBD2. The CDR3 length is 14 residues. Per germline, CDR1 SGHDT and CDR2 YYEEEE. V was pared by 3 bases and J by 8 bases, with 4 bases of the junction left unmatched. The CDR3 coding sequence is TGTGCCAGCAGCTCGCCACTAGCGGGAGATGAGCAGTTCTTC. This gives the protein CASSSPLAGDEQFF.

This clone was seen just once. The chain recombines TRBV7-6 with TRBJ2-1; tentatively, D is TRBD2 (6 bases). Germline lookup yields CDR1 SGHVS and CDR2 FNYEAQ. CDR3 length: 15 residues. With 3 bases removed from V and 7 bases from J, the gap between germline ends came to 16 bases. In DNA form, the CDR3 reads TGTGCCAGCAGCTTCCGGGACTGGGGTGTAAATGAGCAGTTCTTC. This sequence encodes CASSFRDWGVNEQFF.

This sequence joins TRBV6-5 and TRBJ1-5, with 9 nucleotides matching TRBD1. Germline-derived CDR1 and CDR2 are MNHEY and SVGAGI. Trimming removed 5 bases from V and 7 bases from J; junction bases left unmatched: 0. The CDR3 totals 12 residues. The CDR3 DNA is TGTGCCAGCAGTGACAGGGGGCAGCCCCAGCATTTT. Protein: CASSDRGQPQHF.

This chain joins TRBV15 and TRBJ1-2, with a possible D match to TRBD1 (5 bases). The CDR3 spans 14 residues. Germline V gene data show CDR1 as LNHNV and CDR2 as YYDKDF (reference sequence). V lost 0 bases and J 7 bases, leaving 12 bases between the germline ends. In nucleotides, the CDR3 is TGTGCCACCAGCAGAGATCTGGGGACCGGTGGCTACACCTTC. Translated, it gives CATSRDLGTGGYTF.

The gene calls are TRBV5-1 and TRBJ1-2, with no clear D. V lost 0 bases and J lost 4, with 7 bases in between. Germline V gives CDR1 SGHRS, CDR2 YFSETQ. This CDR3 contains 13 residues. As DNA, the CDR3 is TGCGCCAGCAGCTTGGACAGCGGCTATGGCTACACCTTC. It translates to CASSLDSGYGYTF.

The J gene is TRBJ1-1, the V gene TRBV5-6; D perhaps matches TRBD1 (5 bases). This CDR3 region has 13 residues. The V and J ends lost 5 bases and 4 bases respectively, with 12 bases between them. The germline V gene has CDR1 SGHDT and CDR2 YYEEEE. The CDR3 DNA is TGTGCCAGCAGAGGAAGGGGTACCACTGAAGCTTTCTTT. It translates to CASRGRGTTEAFF.

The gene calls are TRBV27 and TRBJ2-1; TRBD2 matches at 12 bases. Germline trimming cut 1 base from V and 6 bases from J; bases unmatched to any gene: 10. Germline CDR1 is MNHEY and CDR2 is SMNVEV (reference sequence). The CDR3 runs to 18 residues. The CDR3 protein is CASSLWASGRAVINEQFF. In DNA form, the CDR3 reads TGTGCCAGCAGTTTATGGGCTAGCGGGAGGGCCGTTATCAATGAGCAGTTCTTC.

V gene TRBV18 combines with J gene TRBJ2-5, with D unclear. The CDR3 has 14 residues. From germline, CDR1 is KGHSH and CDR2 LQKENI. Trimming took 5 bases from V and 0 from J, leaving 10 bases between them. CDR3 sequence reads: CASSTGRHQETQYF. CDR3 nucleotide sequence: TGTGCCAGCTCAACCGGACGACACCAAGAGACCCAGTACTTC.

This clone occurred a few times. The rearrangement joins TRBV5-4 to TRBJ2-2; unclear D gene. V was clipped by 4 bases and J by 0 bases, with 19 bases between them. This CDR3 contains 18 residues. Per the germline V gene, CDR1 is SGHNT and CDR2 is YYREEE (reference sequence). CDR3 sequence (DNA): TGTGCCAGCAGCCAAGAAGGCTTATGGCTCACGAACACCGGGGAGCTGTTTTTT. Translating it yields CASSQEGLWLTNTGELFF.

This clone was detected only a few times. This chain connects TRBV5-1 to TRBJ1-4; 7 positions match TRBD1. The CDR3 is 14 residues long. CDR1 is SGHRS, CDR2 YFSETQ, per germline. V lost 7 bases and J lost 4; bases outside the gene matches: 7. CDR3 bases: TGCGCCAGCGGTAGGACAGGAGATAATGAAAAACTGTTTTTT. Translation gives CASGRTGDNEKLFF.

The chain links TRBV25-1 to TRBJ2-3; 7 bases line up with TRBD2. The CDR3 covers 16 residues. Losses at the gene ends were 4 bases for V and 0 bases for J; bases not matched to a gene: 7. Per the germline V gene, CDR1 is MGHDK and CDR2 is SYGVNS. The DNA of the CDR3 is TGTGCCAGCAGTGTAGTGGGAGGGACGAGCACAGATACGCAGTATTTT. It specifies CASSVVGGTSTDTQYF.

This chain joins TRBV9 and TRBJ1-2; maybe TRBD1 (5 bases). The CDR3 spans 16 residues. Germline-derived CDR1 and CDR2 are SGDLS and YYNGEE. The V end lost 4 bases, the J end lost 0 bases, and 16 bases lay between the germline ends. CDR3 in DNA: TGTGCCAGCAGCTCGAGTTTGGGGCCGTCTAACTATGGCTACACCTTC. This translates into CASSSSLGPSNYGYTF.

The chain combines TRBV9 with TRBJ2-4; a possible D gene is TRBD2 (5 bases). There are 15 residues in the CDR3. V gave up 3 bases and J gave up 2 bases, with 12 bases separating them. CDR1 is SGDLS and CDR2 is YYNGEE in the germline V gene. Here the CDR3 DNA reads TGTGCCAGCAGCGGCTCGGGGTTACCCAAAAACATTCAGTACTTC. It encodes CASSGSGLPKNIQYF.

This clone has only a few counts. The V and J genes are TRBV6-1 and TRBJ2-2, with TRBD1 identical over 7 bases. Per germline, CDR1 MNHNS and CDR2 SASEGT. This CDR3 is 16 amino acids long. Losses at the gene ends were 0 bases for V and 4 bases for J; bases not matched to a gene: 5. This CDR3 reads CASSEAPGGSTGELFF. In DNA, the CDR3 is TGTGCCAGCAGTGAAGCGCCAGGGGGAAGCACCGGGGAGCTGTTTTTT.

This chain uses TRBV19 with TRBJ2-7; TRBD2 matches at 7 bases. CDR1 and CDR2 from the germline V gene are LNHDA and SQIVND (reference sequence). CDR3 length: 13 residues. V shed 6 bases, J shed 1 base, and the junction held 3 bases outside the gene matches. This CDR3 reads CASSRTRSYEQYF. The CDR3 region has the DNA TGTGCCAGTAGCCGGACTAGGTCCTACGAGCAGTACTTC.

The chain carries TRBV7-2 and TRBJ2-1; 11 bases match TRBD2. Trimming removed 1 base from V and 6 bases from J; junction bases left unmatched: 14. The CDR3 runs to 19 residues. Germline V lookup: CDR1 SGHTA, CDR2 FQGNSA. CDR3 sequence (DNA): TGTGCCAGCAGCTTAGGACGTCTAGCGGGGGGTCTTCGTATCAATGAGCAGTTCTTC. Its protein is CASSLGRLAGGLRINEQFF.

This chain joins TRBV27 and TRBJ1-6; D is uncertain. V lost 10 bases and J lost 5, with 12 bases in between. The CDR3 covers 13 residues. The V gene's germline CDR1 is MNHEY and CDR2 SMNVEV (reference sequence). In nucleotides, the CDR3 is TGTGCCACCCGGGGTTTTAATAATTCACCCCTCCACTTT. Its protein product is CATRGFNNSPLHF.

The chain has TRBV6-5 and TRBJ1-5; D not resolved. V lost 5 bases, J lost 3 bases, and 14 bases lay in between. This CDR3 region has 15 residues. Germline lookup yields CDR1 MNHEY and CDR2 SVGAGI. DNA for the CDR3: TGTGCCAGCAGTGGAGTACCGGGTTCCAATCAGCCCCAGCATTTT. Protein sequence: CASSGVPGSNQPQHF.

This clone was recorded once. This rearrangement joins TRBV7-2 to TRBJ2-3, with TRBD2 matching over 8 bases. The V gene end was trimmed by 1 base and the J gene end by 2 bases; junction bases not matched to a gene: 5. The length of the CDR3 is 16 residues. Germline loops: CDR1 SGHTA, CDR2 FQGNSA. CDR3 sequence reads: CASSLESGRATDTQYF. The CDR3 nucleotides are TGTGCCAGCAGCTTAGAGTCCGGGAGGGCCACAGATACGCAGTATTTT.

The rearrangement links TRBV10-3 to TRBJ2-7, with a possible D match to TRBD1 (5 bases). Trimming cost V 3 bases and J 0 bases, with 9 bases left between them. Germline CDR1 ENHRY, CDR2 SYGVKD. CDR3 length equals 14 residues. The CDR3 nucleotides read TGTGCCATCAGTGACAGACAGAGCTCCTACGAGCAGTACGTC. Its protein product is CAISDRQSSYEQYV.

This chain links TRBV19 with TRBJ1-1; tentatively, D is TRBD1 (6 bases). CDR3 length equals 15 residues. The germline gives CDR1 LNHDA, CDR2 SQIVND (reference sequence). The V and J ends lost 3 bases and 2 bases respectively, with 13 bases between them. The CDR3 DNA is TGTGCCAGTAGTATTCCTTGGACAGTAAACACTGAAGCTTTCTTT. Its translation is CASSIPWTVNTEAFF.

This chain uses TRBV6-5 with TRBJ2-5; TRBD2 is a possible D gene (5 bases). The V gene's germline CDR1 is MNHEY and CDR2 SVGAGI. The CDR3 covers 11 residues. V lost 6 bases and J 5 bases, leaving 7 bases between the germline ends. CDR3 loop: CASRRGETQYF. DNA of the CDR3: TGTGCCAGCAGGAGAGGGGAGACCCAGTACTTC.